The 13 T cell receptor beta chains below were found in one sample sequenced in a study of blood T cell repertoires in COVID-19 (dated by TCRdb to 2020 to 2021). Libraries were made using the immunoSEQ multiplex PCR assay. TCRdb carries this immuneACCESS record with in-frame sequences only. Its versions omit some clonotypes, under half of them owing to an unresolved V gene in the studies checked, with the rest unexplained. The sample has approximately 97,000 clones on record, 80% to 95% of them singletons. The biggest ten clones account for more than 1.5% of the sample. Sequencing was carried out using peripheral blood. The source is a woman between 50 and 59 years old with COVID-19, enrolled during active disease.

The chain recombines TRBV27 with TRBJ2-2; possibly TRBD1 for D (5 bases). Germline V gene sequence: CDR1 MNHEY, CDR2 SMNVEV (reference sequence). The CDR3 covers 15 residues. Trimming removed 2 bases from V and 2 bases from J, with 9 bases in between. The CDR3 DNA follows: TGTGCCAGCAGTTTAGGGCAGGGTAACACCGGGGAGCTGTTTTTT. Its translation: CASSLGQGNTGELFF.

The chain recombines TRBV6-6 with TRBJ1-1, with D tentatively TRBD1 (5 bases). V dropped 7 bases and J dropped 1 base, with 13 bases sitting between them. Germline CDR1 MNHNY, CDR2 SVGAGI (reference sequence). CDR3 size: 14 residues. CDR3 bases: TGTGCCAGCACCAAACCAGGGCAGAACACTGAAGCTTTCTTT. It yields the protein CASTKPGQNTEAFF.

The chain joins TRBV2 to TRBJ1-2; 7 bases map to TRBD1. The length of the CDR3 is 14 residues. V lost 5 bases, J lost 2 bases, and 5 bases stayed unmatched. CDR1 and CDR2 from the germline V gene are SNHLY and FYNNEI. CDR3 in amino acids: CASSRQGENYGYTF. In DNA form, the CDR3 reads TGTGCCAGCAGTCGACAGGGAGAGAACTATGGCTACACCTTC.

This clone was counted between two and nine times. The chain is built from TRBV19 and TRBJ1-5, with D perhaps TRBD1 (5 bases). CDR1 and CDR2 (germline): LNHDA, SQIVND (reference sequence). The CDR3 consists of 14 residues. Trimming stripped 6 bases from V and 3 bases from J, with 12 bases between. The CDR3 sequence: CASRSRQNNQPQHF. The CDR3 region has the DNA TGTGCCAGTAGATCGAGACAGAACAATCAGCCCCAGCATTTT.

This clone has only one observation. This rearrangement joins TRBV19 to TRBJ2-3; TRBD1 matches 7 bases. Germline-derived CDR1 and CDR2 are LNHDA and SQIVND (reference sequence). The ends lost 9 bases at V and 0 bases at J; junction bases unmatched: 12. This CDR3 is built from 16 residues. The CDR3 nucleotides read TGTGCCAGCCAACACCGAGGACAGGACAGCACAGATACGCAGTATTTT. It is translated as CASQHRGQDSTDTQYF.

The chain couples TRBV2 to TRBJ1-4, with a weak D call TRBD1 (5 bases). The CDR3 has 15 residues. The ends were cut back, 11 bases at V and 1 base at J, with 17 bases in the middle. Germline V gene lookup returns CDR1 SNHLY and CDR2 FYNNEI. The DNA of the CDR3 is TGTGCCTGCAAGTTAGGGGTCGGAACTAATGAAAAACTGTTTTTT. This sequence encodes CACKLGVGTNEKLFF.

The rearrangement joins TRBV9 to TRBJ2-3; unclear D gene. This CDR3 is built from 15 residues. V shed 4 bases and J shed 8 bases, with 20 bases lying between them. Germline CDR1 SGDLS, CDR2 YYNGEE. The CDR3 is CASSPRLFEPGTQYF. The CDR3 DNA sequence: TGTGCCAGCAGCCCCCGTTTGTTTGAGCCAGGTACGCAGTATTTT.

The CDR3 coding sequence is TGTGCCAGCAGCTTCGGGGGTGGTTATGGCTACACCTTC. Amino acids: CASSFGGGYGYTF. This chain links TRBV11-3 with TRBJ1-2, with D possibly matching TRBD1 (5 bases). Germline V lookup: CDR1 SGHNT, CDR2 YENEEA. The length of the CDR3 is 13 residues. V lost 3 bases to trimming and J lost 5 bases, with 10 bases between them. The variable domain in full, with the rest retrieved from reference TRBV11-3 and TRBJ1-2, is EAGVVQSPRYKIIEKKQPVAFWCNPISGHNTLYWYLQNLGQGPELLIRYENEEAVDDSQLPKDRFSAERLKGVDSTLKIQPAELGDSAVYLCASSFGGGYGYTFGSGTRLTVV.

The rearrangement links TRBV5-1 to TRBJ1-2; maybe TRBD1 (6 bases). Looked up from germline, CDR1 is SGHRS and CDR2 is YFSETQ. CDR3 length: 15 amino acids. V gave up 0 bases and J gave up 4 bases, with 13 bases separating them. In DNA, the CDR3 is TGCGCCAGCAGCTTGGACCTGGGGGGGCCCTATGGCTACACCTTC. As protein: CASSLDLGGPYGYTF.

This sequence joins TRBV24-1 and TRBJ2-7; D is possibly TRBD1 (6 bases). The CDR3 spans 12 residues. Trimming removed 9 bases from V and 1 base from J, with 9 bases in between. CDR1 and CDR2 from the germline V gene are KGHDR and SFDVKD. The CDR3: CATEDSSYEQYV. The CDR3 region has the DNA TGTGCCACCGAGGACAGTTCCTACGAGCAGTACGTC.

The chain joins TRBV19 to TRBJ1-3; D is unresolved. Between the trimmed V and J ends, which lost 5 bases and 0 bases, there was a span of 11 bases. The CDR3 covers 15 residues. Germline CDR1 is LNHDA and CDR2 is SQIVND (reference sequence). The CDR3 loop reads CASSARLTSGNTIYF. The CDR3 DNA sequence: TGTGCCAGTAGTGCTAGGCTTACCTCTGGAAACACCATATATTTT.

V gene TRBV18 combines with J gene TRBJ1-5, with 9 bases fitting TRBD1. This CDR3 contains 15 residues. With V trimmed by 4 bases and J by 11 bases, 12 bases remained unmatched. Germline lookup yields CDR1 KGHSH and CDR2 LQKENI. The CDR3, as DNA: TGTGCCAGCTCACTCTTACCCGGGACAGGGACGGCCCAGCATTTT. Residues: CASSLLPGTGTAQHF.

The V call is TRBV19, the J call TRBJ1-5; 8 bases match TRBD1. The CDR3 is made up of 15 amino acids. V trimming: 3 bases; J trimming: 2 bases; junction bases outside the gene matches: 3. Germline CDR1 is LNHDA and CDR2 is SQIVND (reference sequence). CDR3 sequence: CASSIDRGGNQPQHF. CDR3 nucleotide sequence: TGTGCCAGTAGTATCGACAGGGGAGGCAATCAGCCCCAGCATTTT.